The 2 T cell receptor beta chains below were found in one sample sequenced in a study of Ad26.COV2.S vaccination and SARS-CoV-2 variants. Described treatment: roughly 18 received Ad26.COV2.S at low or high dose, single or two shots; roughly five received placebo; per-sample allocation not given. Vaccine and placebo recipients were sampled on day 63 after the first injection. The protocol was immunoSEQ multiplex PCR, while the TCRdb copy is restricted to in-frame clones and leaves out a portion. The sample records about 240,000 clones, 88% being singletons. Sequences were derived from peripheral blood, sampled in a trial of Ad26.COV2.S vaccine versus placebo. All receptors come from a person between 18 and 65 years old who received the Ad26.COV2.S COVID-19 vaccine or a placebo.

The chain's CDR3 is CASSLDRGYNEQFF. In DNA form, the CDR3 reads TGTGCCAGCAGCTTAGACAGGGGGTACAATGAGCAGTTCTTC. The chain uses TRBV7-9 and TRBJ2-1; 8 positions match TRBD1. This CDR3 has 14 amino acids. Germline CDR1 reads SEHNR; CDR2 reads FQNEAQ (reference sequence). J gave up 4 bases and V 1 base, and 0 bases lay outside the gene matches.

The J gene is TRBJ2-2, the V gene TRBV28; D perhaps matches TRBD2 (6 bases). Trimming took 4 bases from V and 0 from J, leaving 15 bases between them. This CDR3 has 17 amino acids. Germline V gene data show CDR1 as MDHEN and CDR2 as SYDVKM. The CDR3 DNA sequence: TGTGCCAGCAGTTCTTACAAACTAGCCCCGAACACCGGGGAGCTGTTTTTT. This encodes CASSSYKLAPNTGELFF.